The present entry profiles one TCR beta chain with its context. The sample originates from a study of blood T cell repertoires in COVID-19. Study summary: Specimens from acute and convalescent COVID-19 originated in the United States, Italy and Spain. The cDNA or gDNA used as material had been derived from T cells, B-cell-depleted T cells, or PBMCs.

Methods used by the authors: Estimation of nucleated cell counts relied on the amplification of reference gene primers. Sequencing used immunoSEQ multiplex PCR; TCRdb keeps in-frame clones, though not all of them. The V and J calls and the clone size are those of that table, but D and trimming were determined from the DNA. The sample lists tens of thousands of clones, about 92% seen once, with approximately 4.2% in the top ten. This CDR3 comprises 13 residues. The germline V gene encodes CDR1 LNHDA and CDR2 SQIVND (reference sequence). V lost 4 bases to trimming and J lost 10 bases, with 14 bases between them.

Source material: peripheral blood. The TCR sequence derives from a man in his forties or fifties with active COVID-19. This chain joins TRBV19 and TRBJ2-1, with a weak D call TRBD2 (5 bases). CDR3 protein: CASSNAGGYEQFF. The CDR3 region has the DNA TGTGCCAGTAGTAATGCTGGCGGGTACGAGCAGTTCTTC.